This TCR beta chain was found in a study of cytomegalovirus exposure and HLA in healthy donors. Whole-study results and caveats: Presence/absence analyses assumed roughly uniform sequencing depth across donors. Some V segments, TRBV6-2 and TRBV6-3 among them, were indistinguishable and were therefore excluded. A few CMV-associated chains were confirmed in vitro to be specific for CMV antigens.

This CDR3 comprises 15 residues. CDR1 is MNHNS, CDR2 SASEGT, per germline. V gave up 1 base and J gave up 2 bases; unmatched junction bases: 2. This clone appeared a few times. Its antigen is unknown. Unrecorded immune exposure was likely among donors, who were nominally healthy when sampled. The PCR contained 60 Vbeta and 13 Jbeta primers. Libraries were prepared by immunoSEQ multiplex PCR; TCRdb keeps only in-frame clonotypes and omits some of them. The sample lists fewer than 200,000 clones; about 82% were seen once. This sequence originates from a woman aged 18-35 years in good health and CMV-seronegative. The sample comprised PBMCs. The chain is built from TRBV6-1 and TRBJ1-2, with TRBD1 identical over 9 bases. This CDR3 reads CASSEGTGENYGYTF. The CDR3 DNA reads TGTGCCAGCAGTGAAGGGACAGGGGAAAACTATGGCTACACCTTC.